The next 22 T cell receptor beta chains were all read from a single sample in a study of cytomegalovirus exposure and HLA in healthy donors. PCR employed 60 Vbeta and 13 Jbeta primers. The assay was immunoSEQ multiplex PCR, and TCRdb's table has in-frame clones only and misses some. Found here are 150,000 to 200,000 clones, approximately 80% of them singletons; the top ten hold around 2.4%. Sequencing input: PBMCs. These TCRs come from a woman younger than 45 in good health and CMV-seronegative.

The sample holds a few counts of this clone. The J gene is TRBJ2-2, the V gene TRBV28; 9 bases are a match to TRBD1. V lost 5 bases and J lost 4; bases outside the gene matches: 5. The germline V gene encodes CDR1 MDHEN and CDR2 SYDVKM. This CDR3 is built from 15 residues. The CDR3 coding sequence is TGTGCCAGCAGTCATTCGACAGGGGGCACCGGGGAGCTGTTTTTT. It is translated as CASSHSTGGTGELFF.

The genes are TRBV4-2 and TRBJ2-7, with TRBD2 matching 11 bases. The V gene's germline CDR1 is LGHNA and CDR2 YNFKEQ. There are 18 residues in the CDR3. V lost 0 bases, J lost 3 bases, and 10 bases stayed unmatched. The CDR3 loop is CASSQDWLTSGMHYEQYF. The CDR3 DNA sequence: TGTGCCAGCAGCCAAGATTGGTTGACTAGCGGGATGCACTACGAGCAGTACTTC.

This clone was counted a few times. The J gene is TRBJ2-1, the V gene TRBV28; 8 bases line up with TRBD2. J lost 7 bases, V lost 10 bases, and 12 bases had no gene match. Germline CDR1 reads MDHEN; CDR2 reads SYDVKM. The CDR3 has 14 amino acids. The CDR3: CATSTRRGRNEQFF. CDR3 coding DNA: TGTGCCACCTCTACTAGACGCGGGAGGAATGAGCAGTTCTTC.

The chain couples TRBV19 to TRBJ1-5, with 9 bases that match TRBD1. Germline V gene data show CDR1 as LNHDA and CDR2 as SQIVND (reference sequence). The CDR3 is made up of 14 amino acids. Trimming at V came to 4 bases and at J to 7 bases, leaving 5 bases not matched to a gene. CDR3 nucleotide sequence: TGTGCCAGTAGTAGCACAGGGGGCGGGCAGCCCCAGCATTTT. Translation: CASSSTGGGQPQHF.

The chain couples TRBV27 to TRBJ1-5; 7 bases are shared with TRBD1. The V gene's germline CDR1 is MNHEY and CDR2 SMNVEV (reference sequence). Trimming cost V 4 bases and J 0 bases; bases outside gene matches: 3. This CDR3 spans 15 amino acids. The CDR3 DNA follows: TGTGCCAGCAGTTCGACAGGGCGTAGCAATCAGCCCCAGCATTTT. This encodes CASSSTGRSNQPQHF.

This clone showed up just a few times. This sequence joins TRBV7-2 and TRBJ2-7; possible D gene TRBD2, 6 bases. CDR1 is SGHTA and CDR2 is FQGNSA in the germline V gene. Between the trimmed V and J ends, which lost 2 bases and 0 bases, there was a span of 11 bases. This CDR3 has 15 residues. Written as DNA, the CDR3 is TGTGCCAGCAGCTTAACTAGCCCACTCTCCTACGAGCAGTACTTC. Its protein is CASSLTSPLSYEQYF.

The chain joins TRBV5-1 to TRBJ2-1; 7 nucleotides agree with TRBD2. The CDR3 has 11 amino acids. Germline V gene lookup returns CDR1 SGHRS and CDR2 YFSETQ. V lost 9 bases and J lost 10; bases outside the gene matches: 7. The CDR3 DNA follows: TGCGCCATTAAGTGGGGGGGAGAGCAGTTCTTC. Translating it yields CAIKWGGEQFF.

J is TRBJ2-7 and V is TRBV29-1; tentative D call: TRBD2 (6 bases). Germline CDR1 and CDR2: SQVTM and ANQGSEA. CDR3 size: 13 residues. The germline V and J ends were trimmed by 7 bases and 0 bases, with 13 bases remaining between them. CDR3 sequence: CSARGSSSYEQYF. DNA for the CDR3: TGCAGCGCCCGGGGGTCTAGCTCCTACGAGCAGTACTTC.

The rearrangement links TRBV14 to TRBJ2-3; 10 positions agree with TRBD2. Germline V lookup: CDR1 SGHDN, CDR2 FVKESK. This CDR3 contains 15 residues. After removal of 4 bases from V and 4 bases from J, the junction contained 5 bases not matched to a gene. CDR3 bases: TGTGCCAGCAGCCTAGGACTAGCGGAGGCAGATACGCAGTATTTT. Residues: CASSLGLAEADTQYF.

The chain employs TRBV7-2 and TRBJ2-1; maybe TRBD1 (7 bases). V shed 1 base and J shed 2 bases, with 12 bases lying between them. Germline CDR1 and CDR2: SGHTA and FQGNSA. The CDR3 length is 16 residues. The CDR3 DNA reads TGTGCCAGCAGCTTAGGCGGGGACAGCCCCTACAATGAGCAGTTCTTC. Encoded protein: CASSLGGDSPYNEQFF.

In this sample, this clone turned up once. The rearrangement joins TRBV19 to TRBJ2-6, with 10 bases identical to TRBD1. This CDR3 has 16 residues. Germline trimming cut 11 bases from V and 0 bases from J; bases unmatched to any gene: 7. Germline V gene sequence: CDR1 LNHDA, CDR2 SQIVND (reference sequence). The CDR3 sequence: CASGTGAGSGANVLTF. The CDR3 DNA is TGTGCCTCCGGGACAGGGGCCGGCTCTGGGGCCAACGTCCTGACTTTC.

The rearrangement uses TRBV4-3 and TRBJ1-1; the D gene is possibly TRBD1 (6 bases). This CDR3 comprises 16 residues. V was trimmed by 6 bases and J by 0 bases, leaving 17 bases between them. The germline CDR1 and CDR2 sequences are LGHNA and YSLEER. The CDR3, as DNA: TGCGCCAGCAGAGCGGTAAGACAGGCCGTGAACACTGAAGCTTTCTTT. This sequence encodes CASRAVRQAVNTEAFF.

This rearrangement joins TRBV6-1 to TRBJ2-3, with D possibly TRBD1 on 6 matching bases. Germline CDR1 MNHNS, CDR2 SASEGT. The V gene lost 3 bases and the J gene lost 4 bases, with 14 bases spanning the gap. The CDR3 has 15 residues. The CDR3 region is CASSDIRSGADTQYF. The CDR3 DNA sequence: TGTGCCAGCAGTGATATCCGGTCAGGGGCAGATACGCAGTATTTT.

This chain links TRBV27 with TRBJ1-4, with a possible D match to TRBD1 (6 bases). Germline V gene sequence: CDR1 MNHEY, CDR2 SMNVEV (reference sequence). The CDR3 covers 16 residues. The V end lost 5 bases, the J end lost 0 bases, and 13 bases lay between the germline ends. The CDR3 here is CASSTTWTATNEKLFF. CDR3 sequence (DNA): TGTGCCAGCAGTACCACCTGGACAGCAACTAATGAAAAACTGTTTTTT.

V and J are TRBV7-8 and TRBJ2-5; TRBD1 matches at 7 bases. This CDR3 contains 16 residues. Trimming took 4 bases from V and 5 from J; bases not matched to a gene: 13. From germline, CDR1 is SGHVS and CDR2 FQNEAQ. Here the CDR3 DNA reads TGTGCCAGCAGCTATTCCATCGACAGGGTATTCGAGACCCAGTACTTC. Protein sequence: CASSYSIDRVFETQYF.

The CDR3, as DNA: TGTGCCCGGGGGGGGAAGGAGACCCAGTACTTC. Translated, it gives CARGGKETQYF. This chain links TRBV2 with TRBJ2-5; TRBD2 matches at 8 bases. V dropped 11 bases and J dropped 5; count of bases not matched to a gene: 4. CDR1 SNHLY and CDR2 FYNNEI come from the germline V gene. This CDR3 comprises 11 residues.

Only a few counts were recorded for this clone. The rearrangement uses TRBV19 and TRBJ2-1; 8 bases are shared with TRBD2. V lost 4 bases to trimming and J lost 3 bases; unmatched junction nucleotides: 5. CDR1 is LNHDA and CDR2 is SQIVND in the germline V gene (reference sequence). The CDR3 sequence is 15 residues long. The chain's CDR3 is CASSTEREYYNEQFF. The CDR3 coding sequence is TGTGCCAGTAGTACCGAGCGGGAGTACTACAATGAGCAGTTCTTC. The entire variable domain, with the rest obtained from reference TRBV19 and TRBJ2-1, is as follows: DGGITQSPKYLFRKEGQNVTLSCEQNLNHDAMYWYRQDPGQGLRLIYYSQIVNDFQKGDIAEGYSVSREKKESFPLTVTSAQKNPTAFYLCASSTEREYYNEQFFGPGTRLTVL.

This clone was counted a single time. V usage is TRBV28 and J usage is TRBJ1-5; TRBD1 agrees at 7 bases. V shed 6 bases and J 3 bases; nucleotides not matched to a gene: 8. This CDR3 comprises 15 residues. Germline V gene lookup returns CDR1 MDHEN and CDR2 SYDVKM. The CDR3 protein is CASSPAGTDNQPQHF. CDR3 sequence (DNA): TGTGCCAGCAGCCCCGCCGGGACAGACAATCAGCCCCAGCATTTT. Full variable domain (outside the CDR3, taken from reference TRBV28 and TRBJ1-5): DVKVTQSSRYLVKRTGEKVFLECVQDMDHENMFWYRQDPGLGLRLIYFSYDVKMKEKGDIPEGYSVSREKKERFSLILESASTNQTSMYLCASSPAGTDNQPQHFGDGTRLSIL.

This chain uses TRBV5-4 with TRBJ2-3; 8 nucleotides agree with TRBD1. The germline V gene has CDR1 SGHNT and CDR2 YYREEE (reference sequence). CDR3 length equals 13 residues. Losses at the gene ends were 2 bases for V and 5 bases for J; bases not matched to a gene: 1. In DNA form, the CDR3 reads TGTGCCAGCAGCTTCACAGGGGGAGATACGCAGTATTTT. Protein product: CASSFTGGDTQYF. Combining the CDR3 with reference TRBV5-4 and TRBJ2-3 gives the whole variable domain ETGVTQSPTHLIKTRGQQVTLRCSSQSGHNTVSWYQQALGQGPQFIFQYYREEENGRGNFPPRFSGLQFPNYSSELNVNALELDDSALYLCASSFTGGDTQYFGPGTRLTVL.

This clone has only one observation. The chain joins TRBV19 to TRBJ2-6; TRBD2 is a possible D gene (6 bases). The CDR3 consists of 17 residues. With 6 bases removed from V and 2 bases from J, the gap between germline ends came to 17 bases. CDR1 and CDR2 from the germline V gene are LNHDA and SQIVND (reference sequence). CDR3 in DNA: TGTGCCAGTAGGGGAGGACCCGAGCAACCTGGGGCCAACGTCCTGACTTTC. The encoded protein is CASRGGPEQPGANVLTF.

The rearrangement uses TRBV2 and TRBJ2-7; 7 bases are shared with TRBD1. The CDR3 loop spans 13 amino acids. Germline-derived CDR1 and CDR2 are SNHLY and FYNNEI. V was pared by 6 bases and J by 0 bases, with 2 bases of the junction left unmatched. The CDR3 region is CASRGTDSYEQYF. CDR3 coding DNA: TGTGCCAGCAGGGGGACAGACTCCTACGAGCAGTACTTC. Looking up the rest from reference TRBV2 and TRBJ2-7 gives the full variable domain: EPEVTQTPSHQVTQMGQEVILRCVPISNHLYFYWYRQILGQKVEFLVSFYNNEISEKSEIFDDQFSVERPDGSNFTLKIRSTKLEDSAMYFCASRGTDSYEQYFGPGTRLTVT.

A few counts support this clone. V is TRBV18 and J is TRBJ2-7, with a possible D match to TRBD1 (6 bases). Deletions cut 0 bases from V and 2 bases from J, with 14 bases between. The CDR3 contains 16 residues. Germline loops: CDR1 KGHSH, CDR2 LQKENI. CDR3 amino acids: CASSPPPGVQTYEQYF. In DNA form, the CDR3 reads TGTGCCAGCTCACCACCCCCAGGGGTCCAAACCTACGAGCAGTACTTC.